The present entry profiles one T cell receptor (beta chain) with its context. Its antigen remains unidentified. Time point given: week 47, end of study. In every dose of vaccine, 300 ug of mutant IDH1 20-mer peptide was given alongside topical imiquimod. The record originates from a study of a mutant IDH1 vaccine in newly diagnosed glioma. The germline V gene encodes CDR1 MNHEY and CDR2 SVGAGI. This CDR3 spans 13 amino acids. Unmatched junction bases numbered 4, after V lost 7 bases and J lost 4 bases. Sequencing used immunoSEQ multiplex PCR; TCRdb keeps in-frame clones, though not all of them. The sample has tens of thousands of clones; approximately 90% are singletons.

This sample comprised PBMCs, obtained from a glioma patient whose treatment included an IDH1 peptide vaccine. This receptor was identified in a man aged 35-49 years with glioma. This chain links TRBV6-5 with TRBJ1-1; 9 bases align to TRBD1. Here the CDR3 reads CASTRTGATEAFF. The CDR3 DNA sequence: TGTGCCAGCACCAGGACAGGGGCCACTGAAGCTTTCTTT.